A selection of T cell receptor beta chains follows, all from one sample in a study of cytomegalovirus exposure and HLA in healthy donors. Assay used: immunoSEQ multiplex PCR; TCRdb lists only in-frame clones, some missing. Among 100,000 to 150,000 clones listed, 78% were seen once. Input material: PBMCs. Receptors were obtained from a female donor in good health and CMV-seronegative. Each CDR3 is given with its conserved first and last residue. D genes are given only for firm matches. Only some rows state a clone size, as once, few, many or a class for expanded clones.

D gene	V gene	J gene	clone size	CDR3 DNA	CDR3 protein
TRBD1	TRBV18	TRBJ2-1	NA	TGTGCCAGCTCCCCTAGGACAGGGTTCTACAATGAGCAGTTCTTC	CASSPRTGFYNEQFF
NA	TRBV11-2	TRBJ2-7	NA	TGTGCCAGCAGCCCGGCTAGCTACGAGCAGTACTTC	CASSPASYEQYF
TRBD1	TRBV30	TRBJ1-5	NA	TGTGCCTGGAGTTTATACGGGACAGATCTCAATCAGCCCCAGCATTTT	CAWSLYGTDLNQPQHF
NA	TRBV10-3	TRBJ1-2	NA	TGTGCCATCAGTGAGCTCGGGGTTCGCTATGGCTACACCTTC	CAISELGVRYGYTF
NA	TRBV29-1	TRBJ2-7	NA	TGCAGCGTTGAAGATCCTAACGGTCCAGGGGTATTCGGGGAGCAGTACTTC	CSVEDPNGPGVFGEQYF
TRBD2	TRBV6-4	TRBJ2-7	NA	TGTGCCAGCAGTCCGGTTCCGCTAGCGGGAGGTAAGTACTTC	CASSPVPLAGGKYF
TRBD1	TRBV28	TRBJ1-4	NA	TGTGCCAGCAGCCCGGACAGGGGGCTGGAAAAACTGTTTTTT	CASSPDRGLEKLFF
NA	TRBV18	TRBJ2-5	NA	TGTGCCAGCTCACCAGCCAGTTCGGAGACCCAGTACTTC	CASSPASSETQYF
NA	TRBV28	TRBJ1-1	few	TGTGCCAGCAGCGGATGGGGGAGGGTTACTGAAGCTTTCTTT	CASSGWGRVTEAFF
NA	TRBV5-4	TRBJ1-5	once	TGTGCCAGCAGCTCGGGGGGGGCGGCAGCCGAGAGCCGTCTGCATTTT	CASSSGGAAAESRLHF
TRBD1	TRBV10-3	TRBJ1-2	few	TGTGCCAGCAGCCCCAGGACAGGGAGGCCCAGCTATGGCTACACCTTC	CASSPRTGRPSYGYTF
NA	TRBV9	TRBJ1-1	NA	TGTGCCAGCAGCGTAGAGCCCCTTCCGAACACTGAAGCTTTCTTT	CASSVEPLPNTEAFF